These 3 T cell receptor beta chains were all obtained from the same sample, sequenced in a study of blood T cell repertoires in COVID-19. The repertoire was sequenced with immunoSEQ multiplex PCR; TCRdb's copy has only in-frame clones and lacks some. The sample carries roughly 330,000 clones, 83% recorded once. The sample was peripheral blood. These receptors originate from a woman aged 45-60 years with acute or convalescent COVID-19.

V and J are TRBV7-6 and TRBJ1-1; D ambiguous. The CDR3 extends over 13 amino acids. Per the germline V gene, CDR1 is SGHVS and CDR2 is FNYEAQ. V was trimmed by 5 bases and J by 0 bases, leaving 7 bases between them. CDR3 residues: CASSPRVNTEAFF. CDR3 DNA sequence: TGTGCCAGCAGCCCCCGGGTGAACACTGAAGCTTTCTTT. The full variable domain, rest sourced from reference TRBV7-6 and TRBJ1-1, is GAGVSQSPRYKVTKRGQDVALRCDPISGHVSLYWYRQALGQGPEFLTYFNYEAQQDKSGLPNDRFSAERPEGSISTLTIQRTEQRDSAMYRCASSPRVNTEAFFGQGTRLTVV.

The chain recombines TRBV5-5 with TRBJ2-4; 7 bases fit TRBD1. The CDR3 consists of 13 residues. V lost 4 bases, J lost 3 bases, and 1 base stayed unmatched. In germline, CDR1 is SGHKS, CDR2 YYEKEE (reference sequence). In DNA form, the CDR3 reads TGTGCCAGCAGCGGGACAGACAAAAACATTCAGTACTTC. This encodes CASSGTDKNIQYF.

The V and J genes are TRBV20-1 and TRBJ2-1, with TRBD2 matching 7 bases. Per the germline V gene, CDR1 is DFQATT and CDR2 is SNEGSKA (reference sequence). The CDR3 runs 14 residues. The junction had 6 bases not matched to a gene; V was cut back by 3 bases and J by 4 bases. In DNA, the CDR3 is TGCAGTGCTAGTGCGGGAGTGGGTTACAATGAGCAGTTCTTC. Translated: CSASAGVGYNEQFF.